This T cell receptor (beta chain) was obtained from a study of blood T cell repertoires in COVID-19. The overall study: COVID-19 samples from acute and convalescent phases originated in the United States, Italy and Spain. T cells, B-cell-depleted T cells, or PBMCs supplied cDNA or gDNA.

The V gene's germline CDR1 is SEHNR and CDR2 FQNEAQ (reference sequence). The length of the CDR3 is 18 residues. Trimming stripped 7 bases from V and 0 bases from J, with 19 bases between. Methods used by the authors: Estimation of nucleated cell counts relied on the amplification of reference gene primers. This table comes from immunoSEQ multiplex PCR, and its TCRdb copy is limited to in-frame clones, with some not included. V and J calls and clone size are as listed in that table; D and trimming were resolved from the DNA. The sample consists of fewer than 120,000 clones, 87% of them appearing once.

The V gene is TRBV7-9, the J gene TRBJ2-6; weak D call: TRBD1 (6 bases). The sequenced material came from peripheral blood. This TCR was recovered from a human donor in a cohort sampled during active COVID-19. CDR3 in amino acids: CASTTTRGRLSGANVLTF. The CDR3 region has the DNA TGTGCCAGCACCACGACCAGGGGACGGCTCTCTGGGGCCAACGTCCTGACTTTC.